This T cell receptor beta chain stems from a study of cytomegalovirus exposure and HLA in healthy donors. About this clone itself: The antigen is unknown.

Only in-frame clones appear in the TCRdb table, and some are missing; sequencing was by immunoSEQ multiplex PCR. The sample holds 200,000 to 250,000 clones; approximately 88% are singletons and the top ten take more than 13%. The CDR3 runs 16 residues. V was cut by 6 bases and J by 2 bases, with 20 bases left in between. Germline CDR1 and CDR2: SGHVS and FQNEAQ. Study-level findings and limits: Rare sequences made up most TCRs, while some public TCRs were found in many donors. The tendency of first-cohort TCR clusters to co-occur in the 90 to 150 validation repertoires was the finding of a later analysis. Confirmation was obtained in vitro that a few CMV-associated chains are specific for CMV antigens.

The origin of this receptor is a woman younger than 45 in good health and CMV-seropositive. The sequencing input was PBMCs. The V and J genes are TRBV7-8 and TRBJ2-7, with D maybe TRBD1 (6 bases). DNA of the CDR3: TGTGCCAGCAGGCGAGACAGGCTCGGGACGACCTACGAGCAGTACTTC. Translation gives CASRRDRLGTTYEQYF.